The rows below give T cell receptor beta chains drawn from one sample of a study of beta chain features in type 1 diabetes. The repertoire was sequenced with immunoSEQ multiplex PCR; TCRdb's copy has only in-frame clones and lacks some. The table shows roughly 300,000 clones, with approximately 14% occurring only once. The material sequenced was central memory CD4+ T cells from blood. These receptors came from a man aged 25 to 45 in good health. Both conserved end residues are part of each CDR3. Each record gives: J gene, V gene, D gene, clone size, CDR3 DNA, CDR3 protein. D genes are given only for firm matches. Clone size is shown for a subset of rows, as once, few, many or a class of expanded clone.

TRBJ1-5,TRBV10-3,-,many,TGTGCCATCCAAGGGGGTAGCAATCAGCCCCAGCATTTT,CAIQGGSNQPQHF
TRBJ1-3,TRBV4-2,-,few,TGTGCCAGCAGCTTGGGAGCGTACACCATATATTTT,CASSLGAYTIYF
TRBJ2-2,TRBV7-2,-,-,TGTGCCAGCCAAGCCGGGGAGCTGTTTTTT,CASQAGELFF
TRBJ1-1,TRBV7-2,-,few,TGTGCCAGCGGCACAGGCAGCAGGCTTGGGGCTTTCTTT,CASGTGSRLGAFF
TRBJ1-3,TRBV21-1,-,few,TGTGCCAGCAGCACAGGGACAAGACTTGCAGGCTCTGGAAACACCATATATTTT,CASSTGTRLAGSGNTIYF
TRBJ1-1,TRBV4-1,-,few,TGCGCCAGCAGCCAACCGACAGGCCACATGAACACTGAAGCTTTCTTT,CASSQPTGHMNTEAFF
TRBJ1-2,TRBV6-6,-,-,TGTGCCAGCAGTAAAGAGGACGGTTTCTATGGCTACACCTTC,CASSKEDGFYGYTF
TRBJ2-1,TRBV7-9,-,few,TGTGCCAGCAGCTTACTTGTATCGACGGGCTCTGACAATGAGCAGTTCTTC,CASSLLVSTGSDNEQFF
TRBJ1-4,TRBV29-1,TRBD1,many,TGCAGCTCACTCGACAGGGGTCAGGAAAAACTGTTTTTT,CSSLDRGQEKLFF
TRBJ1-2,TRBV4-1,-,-,TGTGCCAGCAGCCAAGATTGGGATCGGATTAGATATGGCTACACCTTC,CASSQDWDRIRYGYTF
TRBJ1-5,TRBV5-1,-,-,TGCGCCAGCAGCTTGGCAGGGGTGGTTAATCAGCCCCAGCATTTT,CASSLAGVVNQPQHF
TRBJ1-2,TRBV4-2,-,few,TGTGCCAGCAGCCAGAGAGGAATCCATGGCTACACCTTC,CASSQRGIHGYTF
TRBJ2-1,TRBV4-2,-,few,TGTGCCAGCAGCCAAGATCCCCGAAGCGATGAGCAGTTCTTC,CASSQDPRSDEQFF
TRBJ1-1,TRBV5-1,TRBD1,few,TGCGCCAGCAGCTTGAACGACATTGGGGCAGGGGGCACTGAAGCTTTCTTT,CASSLNDIGAGGTEAFF
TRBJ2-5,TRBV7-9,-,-,TGTGCCAGCAGCTTTGGGTCTGCCGTCCAAGAGACCCAGTACTTC,CASSFGSAVQETQYF
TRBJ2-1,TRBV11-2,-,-,TGTGCCAGCAGCTTAGATCAGCGGAGGAACAATGAGCAGTTCTTC,CASSLDQRRNNEQFF
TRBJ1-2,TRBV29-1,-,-,TGCAGCGCCACAGGCGGAGATGGCTACACCTTC,CSATGGDGYTF
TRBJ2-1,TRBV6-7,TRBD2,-,TGTGCCAGCAGTTACCCTAAGCTAGCGGGAGATGACTACAATGAGCAGTTCTTC,CASSYPKLAGDDYNEQFF
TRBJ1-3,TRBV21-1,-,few,TGTGCCAGCAGCGTCCCTTCAGGAGGGAGGGTGAACACCATATATTTT,CASSVPSGGRVNTIYF
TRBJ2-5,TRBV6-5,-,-,TGTGCCAGCAACCTCAAGCTAGCTGACTTCGAGACCCAGTACTTC,CASNLKLADFETQYF
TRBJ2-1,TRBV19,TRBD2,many,TGTGCCAGTAGTGCGACTAGCTTTACAAGAAATGAGCAGTTCTTC,CASSATSFTRNEQFF
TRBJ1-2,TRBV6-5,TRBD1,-,TGTGCCAGCAGTTACTCTCGGACAGGGTCGGATGGCTACACCTTC,CASSYSRTGSDGYTF
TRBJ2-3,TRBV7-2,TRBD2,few,TGTGCCAGCAGCTTACTAGCGGGGGGCCTCCAAAGTGAGGCAGATACGCAGTATTTT,CASSLLAGGLQSEADTQYF
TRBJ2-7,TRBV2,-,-,TGTGCCAGCAGTGAAATTTCTGAGCAGTACTTC,CASSEISEQYF
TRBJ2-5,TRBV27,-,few,TGTGCCAGCAGTTACTACAGGGCCCCTGAGACCCAGTACTTC,CASSYYRAPETQYF
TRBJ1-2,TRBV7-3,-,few,TGTGCCAGCAGCTTAGGTGTGGGAACCTATGGCTACACCTTC,CASSLGVGTYGYTF
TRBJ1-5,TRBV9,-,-,TGTGCCAGCCCCAATCAGCCCCAGCATTTT,CASPNQPQHF
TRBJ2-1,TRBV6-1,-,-,TGTGCCAGCAGTGACCCTTTTGGGGAATGGAATGAGCAGTTCTTC,CASSDPFGEWNEQFF
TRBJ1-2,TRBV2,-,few,TGTGCCAGCAGTGAACTGGGTCCCACCTATGGCTACACCTTC,CASSELGPTYGYTF
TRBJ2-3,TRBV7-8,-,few,TGTGCCAGCAGCTTAGTGGCAGTGGCAGATACGCAGTATTTT,CASSLVAVADTQYF
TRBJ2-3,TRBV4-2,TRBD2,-,TGTGCCAGCAGCCAAAGCGGGACGGGCACAGATACGCAGTATTTT,CASSQSGTGTDTQYF
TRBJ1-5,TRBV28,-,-,TGTGCCAGCAGTTCCGAAGGACAGAATAGCAATCAGCCCCAGCATTTT,CASSSEGQNSNQPQHF
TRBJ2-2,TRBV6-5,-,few,TGTGCCAGCAGCTGGGACACCTCAAGGACCGGGGAGCTGTTTTTT,CASSWDTSRTGELFF
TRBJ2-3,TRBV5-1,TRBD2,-,TGCGCCAGCGTTCTAGCGGAATCCACAGATACGCAGTATTTT,CASVLAESTDTQYF
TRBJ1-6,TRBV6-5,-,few,TGTGCCAGCAGTTACTCCGCGGAGGCAGACGGTTCACCCCTCCACTTT,CASSYSAEADGSPLHF
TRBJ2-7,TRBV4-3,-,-,TGCGCCAGCAGCCCAGATGGAACGGGACGGACCTACGAGCAGTACTTC,CASSPDGTGRTYEQYF
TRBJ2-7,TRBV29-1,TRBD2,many,TGCAGCGCCCAGACTAGCGGGGGGAGCTCCTACGAGCAGTACTTC,CSAQTSGGSSYEQYF
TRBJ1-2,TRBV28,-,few,TGTGCCAGCAGTTGGATAGGGGGTGGCTACACCTTC,CASSWIGGGYTF